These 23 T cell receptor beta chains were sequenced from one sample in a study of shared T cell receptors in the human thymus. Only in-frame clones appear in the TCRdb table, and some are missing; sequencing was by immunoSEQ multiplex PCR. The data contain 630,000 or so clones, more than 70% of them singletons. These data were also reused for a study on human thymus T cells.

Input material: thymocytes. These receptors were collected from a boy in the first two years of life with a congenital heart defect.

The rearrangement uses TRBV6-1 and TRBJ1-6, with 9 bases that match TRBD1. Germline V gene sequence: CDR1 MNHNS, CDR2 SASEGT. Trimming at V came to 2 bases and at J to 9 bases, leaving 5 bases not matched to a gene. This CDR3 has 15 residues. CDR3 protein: CASSEPGQGFSPLHF. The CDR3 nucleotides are TGTGCCAGCAGTGAACCCGGACAGGGGTTTTCACCCCTCCACTTT.

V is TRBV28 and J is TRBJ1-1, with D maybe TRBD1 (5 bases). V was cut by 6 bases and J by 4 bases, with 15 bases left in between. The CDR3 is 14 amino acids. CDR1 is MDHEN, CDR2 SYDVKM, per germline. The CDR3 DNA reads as TGTGCCAGCAGATTCGGGGGTTCGGGCACTGAAGCTTTCTTT. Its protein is CASRFGGSGTEAFF.

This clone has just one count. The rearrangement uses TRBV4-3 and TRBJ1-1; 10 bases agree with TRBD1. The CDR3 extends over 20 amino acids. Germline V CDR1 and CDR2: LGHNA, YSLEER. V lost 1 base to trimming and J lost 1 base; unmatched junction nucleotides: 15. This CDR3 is CASSQAPGGFRQGANTEAFF. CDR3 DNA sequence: TGCGCCAGCAGCCAAGCCCCCGGCGGGTTCCGACAGGGGGCGAACACTGAAGCTTTCTTT.

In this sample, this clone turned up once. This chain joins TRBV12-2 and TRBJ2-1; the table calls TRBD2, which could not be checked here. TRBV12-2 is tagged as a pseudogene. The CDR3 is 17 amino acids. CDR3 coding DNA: TGTGCAAGTCGCTTAGAAGGTAGGGAGGTCTCCTACAATGAGCAGTTCTTC. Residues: CASRLEGREVSYNEQFF.

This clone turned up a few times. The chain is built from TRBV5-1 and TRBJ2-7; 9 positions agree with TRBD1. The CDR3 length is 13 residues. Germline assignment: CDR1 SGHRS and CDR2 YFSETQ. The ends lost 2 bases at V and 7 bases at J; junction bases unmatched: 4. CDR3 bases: TGCGCCAGCAGCTTTGGGACAGGGTGGGAGCAGTACTTC. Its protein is CASSFGTGWEQYF.

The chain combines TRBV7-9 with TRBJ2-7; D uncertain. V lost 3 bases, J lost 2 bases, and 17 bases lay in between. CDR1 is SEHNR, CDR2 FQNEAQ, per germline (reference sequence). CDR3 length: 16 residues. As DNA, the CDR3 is TGTGCCAGCAGCTTTACCGTCTCGACTTTCCCCTACGAGCAGTACTTC. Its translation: CASSFTVSTFPYEQYF.

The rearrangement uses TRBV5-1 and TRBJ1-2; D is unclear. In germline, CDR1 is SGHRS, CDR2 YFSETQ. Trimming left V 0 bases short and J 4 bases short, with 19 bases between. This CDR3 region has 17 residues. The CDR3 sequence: CASSLGLFASQVYGYTF. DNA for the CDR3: TGCGCCAGCAGCTTGGGGCTTTTCGCCTCCCAGGTCTATGGCTACACCTTC. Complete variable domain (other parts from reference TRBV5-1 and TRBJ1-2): KAGVTQTPRYLIKTRGQQVTLSCSPISGHRSVSWYQQTPGQGLQFLFEYFSETQRNKGNFPGRFSGRQFSNSRSEMNVSTLELGDSALYLCASSLGLFASQVYGYTFGSGTRLTVV.

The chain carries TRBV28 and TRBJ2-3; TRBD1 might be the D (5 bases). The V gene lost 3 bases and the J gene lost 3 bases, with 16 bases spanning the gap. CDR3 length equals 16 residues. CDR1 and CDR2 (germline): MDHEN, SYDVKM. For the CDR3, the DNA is TGTGCCAGCAGTTTCGACGGTGGGGCCGGAACAGATACGCAGTATTTT. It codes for CASSFDGGAGTDTQYF.

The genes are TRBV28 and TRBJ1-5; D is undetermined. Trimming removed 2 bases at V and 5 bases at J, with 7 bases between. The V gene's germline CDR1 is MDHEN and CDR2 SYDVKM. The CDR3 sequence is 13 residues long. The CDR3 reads CASSLRGYQPQHF. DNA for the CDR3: TGTGCCAGCAGTTTAAGAGGGTATCAGCCCCAGCATTTT.

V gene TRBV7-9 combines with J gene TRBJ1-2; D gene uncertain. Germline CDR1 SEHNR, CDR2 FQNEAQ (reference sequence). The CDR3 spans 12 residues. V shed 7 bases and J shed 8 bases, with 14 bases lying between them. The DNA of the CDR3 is TGTGCCAGCACCCTCCACCCGGGAGGCTACACCTTC. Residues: CASTLHPGGYTF.

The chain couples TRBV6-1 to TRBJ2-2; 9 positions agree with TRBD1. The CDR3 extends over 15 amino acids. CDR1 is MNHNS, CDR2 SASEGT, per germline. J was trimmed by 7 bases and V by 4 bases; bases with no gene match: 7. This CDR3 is CASSAGTGNVGELFF. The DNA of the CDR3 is TGTGCCAGCAGTGCGGGGACAGGGAATGTCGGGGAGCTGTTTTTT.

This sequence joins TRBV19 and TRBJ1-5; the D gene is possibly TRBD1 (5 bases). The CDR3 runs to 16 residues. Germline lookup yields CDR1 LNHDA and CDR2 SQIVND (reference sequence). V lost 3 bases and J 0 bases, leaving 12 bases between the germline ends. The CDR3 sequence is CASSIEQAYSNQPQHF. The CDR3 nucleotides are TGTGCCAGTAGTATCGAACAGGCCTATAGCAATCAGCCCCAGCATTTT.

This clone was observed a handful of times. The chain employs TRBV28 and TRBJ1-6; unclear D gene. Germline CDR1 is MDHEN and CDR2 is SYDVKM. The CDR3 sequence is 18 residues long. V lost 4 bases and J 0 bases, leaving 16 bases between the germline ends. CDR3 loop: CASSCGSEPSSYNSPLHF. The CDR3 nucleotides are TGTGCCAGCAGTTGCGGCTCGGAACCGAGCTCCTATAATTCACCCCTCCACTTT. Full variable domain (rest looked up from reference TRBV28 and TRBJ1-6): DVKVTQSSRYLVKRTGEKVFLECVQDMDHENMFWYRQDPGLGLRLIYFSYDVKMKEKGDIPEGYSVSREKKERFSLILESASTNQTSMYLCASSCGSEPSSYNSPLHFGNGTRLTVT.

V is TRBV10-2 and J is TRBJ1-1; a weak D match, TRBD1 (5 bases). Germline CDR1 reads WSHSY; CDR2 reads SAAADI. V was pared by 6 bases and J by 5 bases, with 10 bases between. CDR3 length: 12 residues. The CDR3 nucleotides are TGCGCCAGCAGGGGGCGCGGAACTGAAGCTTTCTTT. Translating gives CASRGRGTEAFF.

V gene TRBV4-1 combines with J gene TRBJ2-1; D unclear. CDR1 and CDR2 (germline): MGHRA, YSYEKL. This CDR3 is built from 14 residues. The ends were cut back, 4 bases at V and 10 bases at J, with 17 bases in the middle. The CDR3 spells CASSPSPLAGEQFF. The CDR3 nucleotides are TGCGCCAGCAGCCCCTCACCCCTGGCTGGCGAGCAGTTCTTC.

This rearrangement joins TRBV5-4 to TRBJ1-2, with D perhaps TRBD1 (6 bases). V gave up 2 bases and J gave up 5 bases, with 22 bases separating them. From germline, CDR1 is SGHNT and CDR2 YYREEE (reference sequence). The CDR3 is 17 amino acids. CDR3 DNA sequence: TGTGCCAGCAGCTTTCACCAGACAGGAGACATTTCTTATGGCTACACCTTC. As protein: CASSFHQTGDISYGYTF.

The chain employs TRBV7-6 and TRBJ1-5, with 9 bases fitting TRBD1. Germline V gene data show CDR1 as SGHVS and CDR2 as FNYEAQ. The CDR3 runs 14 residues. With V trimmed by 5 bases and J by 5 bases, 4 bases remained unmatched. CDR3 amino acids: CASSPRTGDQPQHF. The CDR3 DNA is TGTGCCAGCAGCCCCCGGACAGGGGATCAGCCCCAGCATTTT.

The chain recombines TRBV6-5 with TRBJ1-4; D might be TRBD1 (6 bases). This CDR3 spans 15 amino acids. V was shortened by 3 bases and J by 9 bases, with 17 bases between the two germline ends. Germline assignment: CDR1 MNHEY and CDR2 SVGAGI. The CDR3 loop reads CASSYRGGRKKKLFF. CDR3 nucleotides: TGTGCCAGCAGTTATCGGGGGGGGCGGAAGAAAAAACTGTTTTTT.

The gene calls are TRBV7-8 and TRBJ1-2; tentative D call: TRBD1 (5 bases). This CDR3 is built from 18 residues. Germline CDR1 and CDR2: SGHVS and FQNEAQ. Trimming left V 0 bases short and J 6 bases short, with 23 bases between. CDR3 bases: TGTGCCAGCAGCTTAGCGGGTGGATTGAGTCAGGGTAGGGATGGCTACACCTTC. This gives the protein CASSLAGGLSQGRDGYTF. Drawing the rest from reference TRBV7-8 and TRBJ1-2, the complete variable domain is GAGVSQSPRYKVAKRGQDVALRCDPISGHVSLFWYQQALGQGPEFLTYFQNEAQLDKSGLPSDRFFAERPEGSVSTLKIQRTQQEDSAVYLCASSLAGGLSQGRDGYTFGSGTRLTVV.

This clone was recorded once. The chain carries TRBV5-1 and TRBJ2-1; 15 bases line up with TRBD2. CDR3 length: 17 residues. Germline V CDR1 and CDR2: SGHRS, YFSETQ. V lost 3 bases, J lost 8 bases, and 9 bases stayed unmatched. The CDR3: CASSWGTSGGCRHEQFF. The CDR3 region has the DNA TGCGCCAGCAGCTGGGGGACTAGCGGGGGGTGTCGCCATGAGCAGTTCTTC.

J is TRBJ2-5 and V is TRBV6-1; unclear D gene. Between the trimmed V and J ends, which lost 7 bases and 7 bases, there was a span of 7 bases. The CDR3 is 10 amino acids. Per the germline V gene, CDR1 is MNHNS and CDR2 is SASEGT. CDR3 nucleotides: TGTGCCAGCAAAAAAGCGACCCAGTACTTC. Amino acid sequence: CASKKATQYF.

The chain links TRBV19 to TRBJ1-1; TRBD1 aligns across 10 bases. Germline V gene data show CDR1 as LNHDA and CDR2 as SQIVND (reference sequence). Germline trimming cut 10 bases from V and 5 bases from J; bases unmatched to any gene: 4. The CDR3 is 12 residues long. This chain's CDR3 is CAKDRGRTEAFF. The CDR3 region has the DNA TGTGCCAAAGACAGGGGGCGAACTGAAGCTTTCTTT.

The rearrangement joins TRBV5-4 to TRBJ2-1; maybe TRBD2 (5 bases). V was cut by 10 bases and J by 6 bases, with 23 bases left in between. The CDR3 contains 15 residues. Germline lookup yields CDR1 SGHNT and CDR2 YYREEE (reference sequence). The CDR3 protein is CAYTSAHQAVNEQFF. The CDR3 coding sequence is TGTGCCTACACCTCCGCGCACCAAGCGGTCAATGAGCAGTTCTTC.